A single sample gave rise to the 27 T cell receptor beta chains below, sequenced in a study of blood T cells in healthy people across ages. Alongside a J-beta primer mix, a sample-barcoded 5' primer served in a second PCR lasting roughly 6 to 11 cycles. TCRdb reprocessed the 5' RACE reads with MiXCR, giving one entry per CDR3 protein. The data hold 600,000 or so distinct CDR3 sequences, with roughly 48% observed a single time. The material sequenced was blood. The receptors here all came from a man at least 80 years old in good health.

This clonotype was counted ten times or more. This chain uses TRBV6-5 with TRBJ1-2, with TRBD1 as a possible D gene (6 bases). The CDR3 has 13 residues. Germline CDR1 and CDR2: MNHEY and SVGAGI. Trimming stripped 5 bases from V and 4 bases from J, with 11 bases between. The CDR3 reads CASSQQGSYGYTF. Here the CDR3 DNA reads TGTGCCAGCAGTCAACAGGGTAGCTATGGCTACACCTTC.

The chain couples TRBV28 to TRBJ2-5, with 8 bases that match TRBD1. V lost 4 bases to trimming and J lost 5 bases; unmatched junction nucleotides: 12. The germline CDR1 and CDR2 sequences are MDHEN and SYDVKM. This CDR3 comprises 16 residues. Written as DNA, the CDR3 is TGTGCCAGCAGTTCCCCACGACAGGGGAGCCTGGAGACCCAGTACTTC. Protein sequence: CASSSPRQGSLETQYF. Filled out from reference TRBV28 and TRBJ2-5, the complete variable domain reads DVKVTQSSRYLVKRTGEKVFLECVQDMDHENMFWYRQDPGLGLRLIYFSYDVKMKEKGDIPEGYSVSREKKERFSLILESASTNQTSMYLCASSSPRQGSLETQYFGPGTRLLVL.

V usage is TRBV4-2 and J usage is TRBJ2-7, with TRBD2 matching 8 bases. The CDR3 has 13 amino acids. The ends lost 10 bases at V and 2 bases at J; junction bases unmatched: 7. Germline assignment: CDR1 LGHNA and CDR2 YNFKEQ. The CDR3: CAIGAGAPYEQYF. In DNA, the CDR3 is TGTGCCATCGGAGCGGGAGCGCCCTACGAGCAGTACTTC.

The rearrangement links TRBV11-2 to TRBJ1-1; the match to TRBD1 covers 8 bases. There are 15 residues in the CDR3. Germline CDR1 SGHAT, CDR2 FQNNGV. The V gene end was trimmed by 5 bases and the J gene end by 6 bases; junction bases not matched to a gene: 11. CDR3 nucleotide sequence: TGTGCCAGCAGCACTCGGACAGGGTCGGGCGCTGAAGCTTTCTTT. It codes for CASSTRTGSGAEAFF.

The genes are TRBV29-1 and TRBJ1-1; D is uncertain. The length of the CDR3 is 14 residues. CDR1 is SQVTM and CDR2 is ANQGSEA in the germline V gene. Trimming left V 0 bases short and J 0 bases short, with 8 bases between. CDR3 nucleotides: TGCAGCGTTGAAGACAGGCCGTTGAACACTGAAGCTTTCTTT. Its protein product is CSVEDRPLNTEAFF.

This chain links TRBV12-3 or TRBV12-4 with TRBJ1-5; D remains ambiguous. Trimming stripped 6 bases from V and 2 bases from J, with 14 bases between. The CDR3 sequence is 15 residues long. The CDR3 nucleotides read TGTGCCAGCAGCCCCGCCCGTGGAGGCAATCAGCCCCAGCATTTT. Protein: CASSPARGGNQPQHF.

The CDR3 region is CSARRRENYGYTF. In DNA, the CDR3 is TGCAGTGCTAGACGGCGGGAGAACTATGGCTACACCTTC. The chain is built from TRBV20-1 and TRBJ1-2; no reliable D call. The CDR3 has 13 amino acids. Germline V gene lookup returns CDR1 DFQATT and CDR2 SNEGSKA (reference sequence). V dropped 2 bases and J dropped 2 bases, with 9 bases sitting between them.

This clonotype was counted at least ten times. This chain's CDR3 is CASSQGGEQYF. The CDR3 DNA is TGTGCCAGCAGTCAAGGGGGCGAGCAGTACTTC. The chain joins TRBV7-2 to TRBJ2-7; D is possibly TRBD1 (6 bases). The CDR3 is 11 amino acids. With 6 bases removed from V and 6 bases from J, the gap between germline ends came to 9 bases. Germline V CDR1 and CDR2: SGHTA, FQGNSA. Looking up the rest from reference TRBV7-2 and TRBJ2-7 gives the full variable domain: GAGVSQSPSNKVTEKGKDVELRCDPISGHTALYWYRQSLGQGLEFLIYFQGNSAPDKSGLPSDRFSAERTGGSVSTLTIQRTQQEDSAVYLCASSQGGEQYFGPGTRLTVT.

V is TRBV30 and J is TRBJ2-7; no clear D. Germline lookup yields CDR1 GTSNPN and CDR2 SVGIG (reference sequence). There are 15 residues in the CDR3. Trimming took off 4 bases at V and 0 bases at J, with 16 bases between the two ends. The CDR3 coding sequence is TGTGCCTGGACCTCCGGACCGGCGAGCTCCTACGAGCAGTACTTC. Translated, it gives CAWTSGPASSYEQYF.

This clonotype was seen more than once but under ten times. The chain carries TRBV12-3 or TRBV12-4 and TRBJ1-6, with 7 bases aligning to TRBD1. CDR3 length equals 15 residues. The junction had 11 bases not matched to a gene; V was cut back by 6 bases and J by 9 bases. In DNA, the CDR3 is TGTGCCAGCAGCCTTACTCAGGGGGACGGTTCACCCCTCCACTTT. Translated: CASSLTQGDGSPLHF.

The rearrangement joins TRBV18 to TRBJ2-6; possibly TRBD1 or TRBD2 for D (6 bases each). Germline V gene sequence: CDR1 KGHSH, CDR2 LQKENI. There are 16 residues in the CDR3. Trimming removed 0 bases at V and 4 bases at J, with 10 bases between. Here the CDR3 reads CASSPPGGGGANVLTF. The DNA for the CDR3 is TGTGCCAGCTCACCACCCGGGGGCGGCGGGGCCAACGTCCTGACTTTC.

V gene TRBV24-1 combines with J gene TRBJ2-3; 9 nucleotides line up with TRBD1. The V and J ends lost 5 bases and 3 bases, in that order; junction bases with no gene match: 5. There are 15 residues in the CDR3. Germline CDR1 and CDR2: KGHDR and SFDVKD. CDR3 in amino acids: CATSAPDRGTDTQYF. The CDR3 DNA is TGTGCCACCAGTGCACCGGACAGGGGTACAGATACGCAGTATTTT.

This clonotype was seen repeatedly, ten times or more. Germline is not matched at one junction end, which may reflect a read error. The chain uses TRBV4-1 and TRBJ2-1; 10 nucleotides align to TRBD2. This CDR3 comprises 17 residues. Germline CDR1 and CDR2: MGHRA and YSYEKL. CDR3 nucleotides: TGCGCCAGCAGGCAAGGGGTTGGCAGCGGGGGGGCGGGTGAGCAGTTCTTC. This gives the protein CASRQGVGSGGAGEQFF.

This clonotype was observed a few times. V gene TRBV5-1 combines with J gene TRBJ2-2, with a possible D match to TRBD2 (7 bases). The V gene's germline CDR1 is SGHRS and CDR2 YFSETQ. Trimming left V 3 bases short and J 7 bases short, with 19 bases between. The CDR3 runs 16 residues. For the CDR3, the DNA is TGCGCCAGCAGCTACCTGCGGGGGCCGGACATCGGGGAGCTGTTTTTT. Translating gives CASSYLRGPDIGELFF.

The chain uses TRBV19 and TRBJ2-5; D may be TRBD1 or TRBD2 (6 bases each). Germline CDR1 LNHDA, CDR2 SQIVND (reference sequence). This CDR3 has 14 residues. The germline V and J ends were trimmed by 8 bases and 11 bases, with 24 bases remaining between them. The CDR3 coding sequence is TGTGCCAGTGGTCGGGACACTGGGAGGTATGAGCAGTACTTC. Encoded protein: CASGRDTGRYEQYF.

This clonotype was recorded a few times. The chain employs TRBV20-1 and TRBJ2-1; 8 bases map to TRBD1. Per the germline V gene, CDR1 is DFQATT and CDR2 is SNEGSKA (reference sequence). J lost 9 bases, V lost 5 bases, and 6 bases had no gene match. CDR3 length: 12 amino acids. CDR3 sequence reads: CSAGRTGTEQFF. The CDR3 bases are TGCAGTGCTGGACGGACAGGGACTGAGCAGTTCTTC.

The chain combines TRBV12-3 or TRBV12-4 with TRBJ1-1, with D maybe TRBD1 (6 bases). CDR3 length equals 14 residues. V was clipped by 7 bases and J by 5 bases, with 17 bases between them. CDR3 in DNA: TGTGCCAGCACCGCACAGGGTATCGGGACTGAAGCTTTCTTT. Its translation: CASTAQGIGTEAFF.

On this clonotype itself: A much larger clone is a single base away; this may be a read error. This chain joins TRBV6-6 and TRBJ1-4; D is unclear. The CDR3 runs to 15 residues. Trimming shortened V by 2 bases and J by 5 bases, and 12 bases separated the two germline ends. Germline CDR1 is MNHNY and CDR2 is SVGAGI (reference sequence). The CDR3: CASSYAGGSNEKLFF. In nucleotides, the CDR3 is TGTGCCAGCAGTTACGCGGGCGGATCAAATGAAAAACTGTTTTTT.

The chain uses TRBV6-6 and TRBJ1-4, with no clear D. Trimming cost V 4 bases and J 1 base, with 7 bases left between them. The CDR3 is 14 amino acids. CDR1 MNHNY and CDR2 SVGAGI come from the germline V gene (reference sequence). The CDR3 sequence: CASSSPGTNEKLFF. CDR3 bases: TGTGCCAGCAGTTCGCCAGGAACTAATGAAAAACTGTTTTTT.

The rearrangement links TRBV11-1 to TRBJ2-1; D is uncertain. Trimming left V 3 bases short and J 2 bases short, with 8 bases between. Germline values: CDR1 SGHAT, CDR2 FQDESV (reference sequence). The CDR3 covers 14 residues. The CDR3 DNA sequence: TGTGCCAGCAGCTTCCCGGGCCCCTACAATGAGCAGTTCTTC. It yields the protein CASSFPGPYNEQFF.

The chain has TRBV28 and TRBJ2-5; 8 nucleotides line up with TRBD2. V shed 8 bases, J shed 1 base, and the junction held 6 bases outside the gene matches. This CDR3 is 14 amino acids long. CDR1 is MDHEN, CDR2 SYDVKM, per germline. In DNA, the CDR3 is TGTGCCAGCGGTATAGCGGGGATCCAAGAGACCCAGTACTTC. This encodes CASGIAGIQETQYF.

This rearrangement joins TRBV9 to TRBJ2-7; 8 bases line up with TRBD1. This CDR3 comprises 15 residues. In germline, CDR1 is SGDLS, CDR2 YYNGEE. The junction had 5 bases not matched to a gene; V was cut back by 1 base and J by 2 bases. In DNA form, the CDR3 reads TGTGCCAGCAGCGTATCCGGGACAGGTCCCTACGAGCAGTACTTC. This codes for CASSVSGTGPYEQYF.

This clonotype showed up many times. V is TRBV4-2 and J is TRBJ2-7, with 9 bases lining up with TRBD2. The V gene end was trimmed by 4 bases and the J gene end by 0 bases; junction bases not matched to a gene: 7. In germline, CDR1 is LGHNA, CDR2 YNFKEQ. The CDR3 length is 16 residues. Here the CDR3 reads CASSLTTSGYSYEQYF. Written as DNA, the CDR3 is TGTGCCAGCAGCCTTACGACTAGCGGTTACTCCTACGAGCAGTACTTC.

The chain is built from TRBV6-6 and TRBJ2-5, with D unclear. The V gene lost 2 bases and the J gene lost 4 bases, with 8 bases spanning the gap. The length of the CDR3 is 13 residues. From germline, CDR1 is MNHNY and CDR2 SVGAGI (reference sequence). In DNA, the CDR3 is TGTGCCAGCAGTTACCCGGAAGGAGAGACCCAGTACTTC. This sequence encodes CASSYPEGETQYF.

This clonotype turned up a few times. The chain combines TRBV29-1 with TRBJ2-5; maybe TRBD1 (6 bases). This CDR3 is 17 amino acids long. V was shortened by 0 bases and J by 3 bases, with 20 bases between the two germline ends. Per the germline V gene, CDR1 is SQVTM and CDR2 is ANQGSEA. CDR3 sequence: CSVEDPRGRGWEETQYF. The CDR3 DNA reads TGCAGCGTTGAAGATCCCCGTGGCAGGGGTTGGGAAGAGACCCAGTACTTC.

The chain recombines TRBV7-2 with TRBJ2-1; 9 nucleotides line up with TRBD1. This CDR3 region has 17 residues. After removal of 5 bases from V and 4 bases from J, the junction contained 12 bases not matched to a gene. Germline V gene data show CDR1 as SGHTA and CDR2 as FQGNSA. Here the CDR3 reads CASSPRGQGFRYNEQFF. The CDR3 DNA reads TGTGCCAGCAGCCCAAGGGGACAGGGCTTTCGTTACAATGAGCAGTTCTTC.

This clonotype was counted between two and nine times. This chain connects TRBV20-1 to TRBJ2-1; 13 bases line up with TRBD2. Looked up from germline, CDR1 is DFQATT and CDR2 is SNEGSKA (reference sequence). This CDR3 has 17 amino acids. J lost 4 bases, V lost 4 bases, and 10 bases had no gene match. As DNA, the CDR3 is TGCAGTGCTATCGCGGGACTAGCGGGAAGGACTTACAATGAGCAGTTCTTC. Its translation: CSAIAGLAGRTYNEQFF.